The 30 T cell receptor beta chains below come from one sample, sequenced in a study of beta chain features in type 1 diabetes. Sequenced material consisted of expressed TCRB transcripts (all of the isolated RNA was reverse transcribed). Using immunoSEQ multiplex PCR, the repertoire was profiled, and TCRdb retains in-frame clones only, with some absent. This sample has about 40,000 clones, with around 49% found just once. Material for sequencing was central memory CD4+ T cells from blood. The receptors were sampled from a woman aged 18-30 years in good health.

As concerns this clone: A read error may be the cause here, since a much bigger clone is one base away. The chain uses TRBV4-2 and TRBJ2-2; TRBD1 agrees at 7 bases. Germline V gives CDR1 LGHNA, CDR2 YNFKEQ. Unmatched junction bases numbered 5, after V lost 1 base and J lost 6 bases. There are 15 residues in the CDR3. The CDR3 spells CASSQGQGVAGELFF. The CDR3 coding sequence is TGTGCCAGCAGCCAAGGCCAGGGGGTGGCCGGGGAGCTGTTTTTT.

This clone was observed a few times. V gene TRBV25-1 combines with J gene TRBJ1-1; no clear D. The germline CDR1 and CDR2 sequences are MGHDK and SYGVNS. Trimming pared 4 bases from V and 6 bases from J, leaving 18 bases between. This CDR3 has 15 amino acids. The chain's CDR3 is CASSAKSPRSAEAFF. CDR3 bases: TGTGCCAGCAGTGCCAAAAGTCCCCGAAGCGCTGAAGCTTTCTTT.

This chain links TRBV25-1 with TRBJ2-1, with 11 bases that match TRBD2. With 1 base clipped from V and 7 bases from J, the junction kept 9 bases outside the gene matches. Germline V lookup: CDR1 MGHDK, CDR2 SYGVNS. CDR3 length: 17 residues. CDR3 residues: CASSELGRLAGRNEQFF. The CDR3 nucleotides read TGTGCCAGCAGTGAATTAGGTCGACTAGCGGGAAGGAATGAGCAGTTCTTC.

The chain combines TRBV18 with TRBJ2-1; TRBD2 aligns across 7 bases. This CDR3 has 15 residues. Germline assignment: CDR1 KGHSH and CDR2 LQKENI. J gave up 7 bases and V 2 bases, and 8 bases lay outside the gene matches. The CDR3 loop is CASSPGLVEGNEQFF. CDR3 DNA sequence: TGTGCCAGCTCACCAGGACTAGTTGAAGGGAATGAGCAGTTCTTC. The full variable domain, in which reference TRBV18 and TRBJ2-1 provide the parts outside the CDR3, is NAGVMQNPRHLVRRRGQEARLRCSPMKGHSHVYWYRQLPEEGLKFMVYLQKENIIDESGMPKERFSAEFPKEGPSILRIQQVVRGDSAAYFCASSPGLVEGNEQFFGPGTRLTVL.

This chain's CDR3 is CASSLAASGLVIETQYF. The CDR3 bases are TGTGCCAGCAGCTTGGCCGCGAGCGGACTAGTCATTGAGACCCAGTACTTC. V usage is TRBV5-5 and J usage is TRBJ2-5; the match to TRBD2 covers 7 bases. The CDR3 consists of 17 residues. V trimming: 0 bases; J trimming: 5 bases; junction bases outside the gene matches: 13. CDR1 and CDR2 from the germline V gene are SGHKS and YYEKEE (reference sequence).

This clone was found a few times. A read error may produce the germline difference seen at one junction end. CDR3 in DNA: TGTGCCAGCAGTGGAAGGGGCTACAGTGAGCAGTTCTTC. This translates into CASSGRGYSEQFF. The chain is built from TRBV2 and TRBJ2-1; maybe TRBD1 (5 bases). Germline lookup yields CDR1 SNHLY and CDR2 FYNNEI. CDR3 size: 13 residues.

J is TRBJ1-1 and V is TRBV5-6; perhaps TRBD1 as D (5 bases). The V gene's germline CDR1 is SGHDT and CDR2 YYEEEE. CDR3 length: 17 residues. The V and J ends lost 0 bases and 4 bases respectively, with 19 bases between them. CDR3 loop: CASSLAFGGIVGTEAFF. The CDR3 bases are TGTGCCAGCAGCTTGGCCTTTGGGGGGATAGTGGGCACTGAAGCTTTCTTT.

The chain is built from TRBV7-8 and TRBJ1-1; a weak D match, TRBD1 (6 bases). Germline CDR1 and CDR2: SGHVS and FQNEAQ. This CDR3 has 15 amino acids. V lost 5 bases to trimming and J lost 12 bases, with 25 bases between them. The CDR3 loop is CASSTSPQTGDLTFF. Here the CDR3 DNA reads TGTGCCAGCAGCACATCCCCCCAGACAGGAGATTTGACTTTCTTT.

J is TRBJ1-2 and V is TRBV19; 7 positions agree with TRBD1. V was pared by 10 bases and J by 7 bases, with 15 bases of the junction left unmatched. Germline V CDR1 and CDR2: LNHDA, SQIVND (reference sequence). The CDR3 is 14 amino acids. CDR3 loop: CATLQRGQDAGYTF. The CDR3 bases are TGTGCCACCCTTCAGAGAGGACAGGACGCTGGCTACACCTTC.

Only a few counts were recorded for this clone. The CDR3 nucleotides read TGTGCCAGCGTTCTTGGGGCGGGGGAAGATACGCAGTATTTT. The encoded protein is CASVLGAGEDTQYF. The genes are TRBV6-1 and TRBJ2-3; 7 nucleotides match TRBD2. J was trimmed by 5 bases and V by 8 bases; bases with no gene match: 10. Germline CDR1 and CDR2: MNHNS and SASEGT. CDR3 length: 14 residues.

The rearrangement uses TRBV27 and TRBJ2-5; 12 bases map to TRBD2. The DNA end lines up better with TRBJ2-7; the J call may be wrong. Per germline, CDR1 MNHEY and CDR2 SMNVEV (reference sequence). The length of the CDR3 is 17 residues. The CDR3, as DNA: TGTGCCAGCAGTTTATTCGGACTAGCGGGGAGCTCCTACGAGCAGTACTTC. Protein product: CASSLFGLAGSSYEQYF.

CDR3 DNA: TGTGCCAGTAGCCCGGGACAGGGCAGCATTCAGTACTTC. Its translation is CASSPGQGSIQYF. The chain employs TRBV19 and TRBJ2-4; the match to TRBD1 covers 9 bases. The ends lost 6 bases at V and 9 bases at J; junction bases unmatched: 6. The CDR3 spans 13 residues. Per the germline V gene, CDR1 is LNHDA and CDR2 is SQIVND (reference sequence).

The chain uses TRBV5-1 and TRBJ1-1; D might be TRBD1 (6 bases). V lost 6 bases and J lost 4, with 13 bases in between. The CDR3 length is 13 residues. The V gene's germline CDR1 is SGHRS and CDR2 YFSETQ. CDR3 residues: CASNPTGSTEAFF. The CDR3 bases are TGCGCCAGCAATCCCACAGGGAGCACTGAAGCTTTCTTT.

The gene calls are TRBV7-9 and TRBJ1-2; D perhaps matches TRBD1 (5 bases). Germline V gene lookup returns CDR1 SEHNR and CDR2 FQNEAQ (reference sequence). The CDR3 has 16 residues. The ends were cut back, 2 bases at V and 0 bases at J, with 13 bases in the middle. The CDR3 loop is CASSLSGDLANYGYTF. CDR3 bases: TGTGCCAGCAGCTTATCGGGGGACCTAGCTAACTATGGCTACACCTTC.

J is TRBJ1-4 and V is TRBV11-2; 12 nucleotides line up with TRBD1. Germline CDR1 SGHAT, CDR2 FQNNGV. The CDR3 is 17 amino acids. The J segment lost 6 bases and the V segment lost 5 bases, leaving 10 bases of the junction unmatched. The CDR3 sequence is CASSPPRGTGGDEKLFF. CDR3 bases: TGTGCCAGCAGCCCCCCTCGGGGGACAGGGGGCGATGAAAAACTGTTTTTT.

The chain joins TRBV5-5 to TRBJ1-6; D is possibly TRBD1 (5 bases). The V gene's germline CDR1 is SGHKS and CDR2 YYEKEE (reference sequence). The V and J ends lost 2 bases and 10 bases respectively, with 13 bases between them. This CDR3 has 14 residues. The CDR3 nucleotides read TGTGCCAGCAGCTTCCCAGGGCGAGGCTCACCCCTCCACTTT. It codes for CASSFPGRGSPLHF.

This clone was recorded a few times. V gene TRBV6-6 combines with J gene TRBJ1-5; D ambiguous. CDR1 and CDR2 (germline): MNHNY, SVGAGI (reference sequence). Between the trimmed V and J ends, which lost 2 bases and 1 base, there was a span of 9 bases. CDR3 length equals 15 residues. The CDR3 is CASSYIEASNQPQHF. The CDR3 coding sequence is TGTGCCAGCAGTTACATTGAGGCAAGCAATCAGCCCCAGCATTTT.

This chain connects TRBV27 to TRBJ2-3, with D unresolved. Trimming stripped 2 bases from V and 1 base from J, with 7 bases between. The CDR3 runs to 14 residues. Germline V gene data show CDR1 as MNHEY and CDR2 as SMNVEV (reference sequence). The CDR3 spells CASSLNRGTDTQYF. For the CDR3, the DNA is TGTGCCAGCAGTTTAAATCGCGGCACAGATACGCAGTATTTT.

CDR3 in amino acids: CASSRGQGNYEQYF. The CDR3 DNA follows: TGTGCCAGCAGCAGAGGACAGGGGAACTACGAGCAGTACTTC. This rearrangement joins TRBV5-4 to TRBJ2-7, with 9 nucleotides matching TRBD1. The junction had 5 bases not matched to a gene; V was cut back by 4 bases and J by 3 bases. The CDR3 length is 14 residues. Germline CDR1 is SGHNT and CDR2 is YYREEE (reference sequence).

The V and J genes are TRBV4-2 and TRBJ1-2; no reliable D call. V was trimmed by 1 base and J by 4 bases, leaving 16 bases between them. Germline V gene data show CDR1 as LGHNA and CDR2 as YNFKEQ. There are 16 residues in the CDR3. This chain's CDR3 is CASSQGWRTGGYGYTF. The DNA for the CDR3 is TGTGCCAGCAGCCAAGGATGGCGGACGGGAGGCTATGGCTACACCTTC.

This clone was seen only a few times. The V call is TRBV7-3, the J call TRBJ2-2, with D tentatively TRBD1 (6 bases). Germline CDR1 and CDR2: SGHTA and FQGTGA. The CDR3 is made up of 17 amino acids. Trimming stripped 4 bases from V and 1 base from J, with 16 bases between. CDR3: CASSSAPGTKNTGELFF. DNA of the CDR3: TGTGCCAGCAGCTCAGCCCCCGGGACAAAGAACACCGGGGAGCTGTTTTTT.

The chain recombines TRBV5-1 with TRBJ1-1, with TRBD1 matching over 9 bases. This CDR3 comprises 15 residues. Germline loops: CDR1 SGHRS, CDR2 YFSETQ. The V and J ends lost 0 bases and 1 base, in that order; junction bases with no gene match: 1. The CDR3 nucleotides are TGCGCCAGCAGCTTGGCGGGACAGGGGAACACTGAAGCTTTCTTT. Encoded protein: CASSLAGQGNTEAFF.

This sequence joins TRBV2 and TRBJ1-2; D unclear. V shed 1 base and J shed 4 bases, with 10 bases lying between them. The CDR3 length is 14 residues. Germline CDR1 SNHLY, CDR2 FYNNEI. This CDR3 reads CASSEGNSIYGYTF. The CDR3 region has the DNA TGTGCCAGCAGTGAAGGGAACAGCATCTATGGCTACACCTTC.

The chain links TRBV5-6 to TRBJ2-1; maybe TRBD2 (6 bases). V lost 3 bases and J 9 bases, leaving 22 bases between the germline ends. This CDR3 region has 16 residues. Germline V lookup: CDR1 SGHDT, CDR2 YYEEEE. CDR3 sequence: CASSYSGTSAGSEQFF. The CDR3 nucleotides are TGTGCCAGCAGCTACTCCGGGACGTCGGCGGGGAGTGAGCAGTTCTTC.

J is TRBJ1-5 and V is TRBV30, with 9 bases aligning to TRBD1. This CDR3 has 14 residues. V was pared by 2 bases and J by 4 bases, with 3 bases of the junction left unmatched. CDR1 and CDR2 from the germline V gene are GTSNPN and SVGIG (reference sequence). The CDR3 DNA is TGTGCCTGGAGTTCGGGACAGGGAAATCAGCCCCAGCATTTT. Its protein product is CAWSSGQGNQPQHF. Together with reference TRBV30 and TRBJ1-5, the CDR3 gives the full variable domain: SQTIHQWPATLVQPVGSPLSLECTVEGTSNPNLYWYRQAAGRGLQLLFYSVGIGQISSEVPQNLSASRPQDRQFILSSKKLLLSDSGFYLCAWSSGQGNQPQHFGDGTRLSIL.

The chain is built from TRBV30 and TRBJ1-5, with D unresolved. The CDR3 contains 13 residues. Trimming shortened V by 1 base and J by 10 bases, and 14 bases separated the two germline ends. From germline, CDR1 is GTSNPN and CDR2 SVGIG (reference sequence). The CDR3, as DNA: TGTGCCTGGAGTGAGAAAAAAGGAGGCCCCCAGCATTTT. It yields the protein CAWSEKKGGPQHF.

This clone was counted a few times. The J gene is TRBJ2-2, the V gene TRBV7-2; 14 bases line up with TRBD2. The V gene end was trimmed by 5 bases and the J gene end by 6 bases; junction bases not matched to a gene: 14. The germline gives CDR1 SGHTA, CDR2 FQGNSA. This CDR3 is 19 amino acids long. The CDR3 nucleotides are TGTGCCAGCAGCCCGAAGACTAGCGGGAGGGCCTCGAGGGCCGGGGAGCTGTTTTTT. Its translation: CASSPKTSGRASRAGELFF. Together with reference TRBV7-2 and TRBJ2-2, the CDR3 gives the full variable domain: GAGVSQSPSNKVTEKGKDVELRCDPISGHTALYWYRQSLGQGLEFLIYFQGNSAPDKSGLPSDRFSAERTGGSVSTLTIQRTQQEDSAVYLCASSPKTSGRASRAGELFFGEGSRLTVL.

This clone was counted a few times. The genes are TRBV7-8 and TRBJ2-3, with TRBD1 identical over 7 bases. V lost 1 base, J lost 2 bases, and 6 bases stayed unmatched. The CDR3 extends over 16 amino acids. Per the germline V gene, CDR1 is SGHVS and CDR2 is FQNEAQ. DNA for the CDR3: TGTGCCAGCAGCTTAGATATCAGGGGGTCCACAGATACGCAGTATTTT. Amino acids: CASSLDIRGSTDTQYF.

The chain joins TRBV6-1 to TRBJ2-7, with D perhaps matching TRBD1 (6 bases). The germline V and J ends were trimmed by 7 bases and 5 bases, with 18 bases remaining between them. CDR3 size: 14 residues. Germline values: CDR1 MNHNS, CDR2 SASEGT. The CDR3 region has the DNA TGTGCCAGCAAAACAGGGATGTTATTGGACGAGCAGTACTTC. Its translation: CASKTGMLLDEQYF.

This chain links TRBV6-1 with TRBJ2-2, with D possibly being TRBD1 (6 bases). V shed 7 bases and J shed 5 bases, with 14 bases lying between them. Germline V gene lookup returns CDR1 MNHNS and CDR2 SASEGT. This CDR3 has 14 residues. The chain's CDR3 is CASKQGRSTGELFF. DNA of the CDR3: TGTGCCAGCAAACAGGGCCGGAGTACCGGGGAGCTGTTTTTT.